The source of this T cell receptor (beta chain) is a study of molecular identifiers for immune sequencing clone quantification. Findings of the study overall: In naive cells, under 1% of molecules belonged to clones above 20 RNA copies, against over 99% in effector cells. Single-cell amounts of spiked Jurkat TCR RNA were reportedly detectable among approximately 1 million naive cells.

Isolation of naive CD8 T cells was achieved by sorting on a CD8+CD4-CCR7+CD45RA+ phenotype. This clonotype was recorded many times. Its antigen remains unidentified. Preparation of the bulk TCR libraries relied on previously described methods and listed TCR primers. TCRdb used MiXCR to reprocess the PCR reads, holding one entry per CDR3 protein. The data contain about 63,000 distinct CDR3 sequences, roughly a fifth of them singletons. CDR3 length: 15 amino acids. V trimming: 5 bases; J trimming: 0 bases; junction bases outside the gene matches: 2. Germline V gene sequence: CDR1 MNHEY, CDR2 SVGAGI. The material sequenced was naive CD8+ T cells from blood, with Jurkat cell RNA spiked in. This sample's subset: FACS-sorted CD8+CD4-CCR7+CD45RA+ naive T cells. This sequence joins TRBV6-5 and TRBJ2-3, with TRBD2 identical over 10 bases. The origin of this receptor is a human donor in good health. Some libraries in this study had Jurkat cell RNA spiked in. The CDR3 loop reads CASSLAGASTDTQYF. CDR3 DNA sequence: TGTGCCAGCAGTCTAGCGGGAGCGAGCACAGATACGCAGTATTTT.